This paragraph reports one TCR beta chain. This clone was counted a single time. It lacks a known antigen. Qualities for individual bases were not recorded, and no much larger clone is one base off. The donors were healthy, HIV-negative adults with no recently reported acute infections or vaccinations. All donors were Caucasian adults living in Nashville, Tennessee, USA. CD4+ T cells were enriched by magnetic negative selection, after which naive cells were positively selected on CD45RA and the negative fraction was taken as the memory subset. Blood was obtained by leukapheresis, after which PBMCs were separated by Ficoll-Histopaque density gradient centrifugation and cryopreserved in liquid nitrogen vapor phase. Analytical flow cytometry was used to check the purity and quantity of every magnetically sorted T cell population. Each sorted fraction had its genomic DNA isolated and then quantified by UV absorbance on a Nanodrop 2000c.

The sample belongs to a study of shared clonotypes between healthy human individuals (TCRdb year 2020). About the study as a whole: A couple of women and a few men aged 18 to 49 years were included in the cohort. Per donor, three plates each were used for CD4 naive and CD4 memory, two for CD8 naive, and one for CD8 memory. To estimate repertoire size and how much clonotype sharing occurs between individuals, the study deeply sequenced the blood TCR repertoires of several healthy adults. To increase sequencing depth and limit assay-specific biases, TCR repertoire library preparation and sequencing were carried out by different laboratories using diverse techniques. Leukapheresis yielded between about 0.85 and 10 billion PBMCs per donor.

Using the deep immunoSEQ assay, TCR CDR3 regions were amplified from genomic DNA by multiplex PCR. For each cell subset, the extracted genomic DNA was distributed evenly across all wells of several immunoSEQ 96-well plates, and each plate served as one replicate. For sorted subsets, around 0.2 ug genomic DNA, equal to 30,000 to 35,000 T cell genomes, was loaded into each replicate PCR. Purified libraries were measured with a Qubit 3.0 fluorometer, size-checked on a Bioanalyzer 2100, and measured again with the KAPA Library Quantification kit. Each immunoSEQ 96-well plate was sequenced on its own single-read 150-cycle Illumina NextSeq 550 flow cell. The authors' pipeline ran thus. Because the immunoSEQ output held only junctional sequences and lacked quality scores, the filtering could not match the filtering applied to full-length reads. Sequences were annotated with PyIR, a Python wrapper for IgBLAST v1.9, and V/J genes and CDR3 were assigned using IMGT germline references. Reads were removed for weak V/J assignments (E-value above 1e-6), missing CDR3, stop codons, out-of-frame junctions, or ambiguous translated residues. V3J clonotypes were defined by identical inferred V gene, J gene, and CDR3 amino acid sequence. Percentage overlap between repertoires was computed as shared unique clonotypes divided by the size of the smaller repertoire. Richness of each repertoire was evaluated using RTK rarefaction, the Chao1 estimator, and Recon v2.1 estimates of unobserved clonotypes. For all TCRbeta clonotypes obtained by the gDNA method from a handful of donors, generation probabilities were computed with OLGA. The clones in this table, taken by TCRdb from immuneACCESS, are in-frame only. Not every clone is retained; where verified, under half of the shortfall comes from an unresolved V gene, and the cause of the rest is unknown. V, J and clone size reflect that table, while D and trimming were determined from the DNA. The sample records hundreds of thousands of clones, around 73% of which are singletons. Around 1.8% of the sample lies in the top ten.

Study-level results and caveats: Sampling was limited to blood, and TCR repertoires in tissue likely differ from TCR repertoires in blood. Compared with non-shared clonotypes, the clonotypes found in all four sorted-subset donors had higher generation probabilities. Because the study included a small number of donors, the genetic and exposure-history diversity represented was limited. When a few donors were compared, the shared fraction of clonotypes was about 5.4% for naive CD4, less than 4% for naive CD8, about 2.5% for memory CD4, and under 0.5% for memory CD8. Even with the large sequencing depth, rarefaction of the sorted-subset datasets indicated that sequencing was incomplete. Naive subsets generally had larger estimated clonotype richness than memory subsets. Pairwise subsampling indicated that sequencing depth was expected to affect the degree of clonotype sharing among donors.

The CDR3 contains 14 residues, cysteine and phenylalanine counted. Only the CDR3 region is kept as DNA, spanning 42 bases read in frame from base 1. The germline V gene provides CDR1 KGHSH and CDR2 LQKENI. A distance of 16 bases separates the germline ends of V and J, which lose 6 bases and 7 bases respectively. The origin of this receptor is a woman aged 25 to 39 in good health. The chain is assembled from TRBV18 and TRBJ1-5; TRBD1 is perhaps the D gene, given 5 matching bases. The sample consisted of memory CD4+ T cells sorted from blood. The meaning of the sample's cell subset or site label: CD45RA-negative fraction. CDR3 loop: CASSRGQRDQPQHF. Read as DNA, the sequence is TGTGCCAGCTCCCGGGGCCAGAGGGACCAGCCCCAGCATTTT.